The rows below give T cell receptor beta chains drawn from one sample of a study of regulatory T cells in long-lasting Graves disease. TCRdb independently ran MiXCR on the multiplex PCR reads; one entry per CDR3 protein. The sample has some 450,000 distinct CDR3 sequences, roughly 15% seen once. The same sample was also used in a study of T cells in Graves' hyperthyroidism and ophthalmopathy.

Sample: peripheral blood mononuclear cells (PBMCs), taken at new diagnosis, from a patient treated with antithyroid drugs. These receptors were obtained from a woman aged 25 to 39 with Graves disease. The CDR3 runs from the conserved cysteine through the conserved F or W. A D gene is named only where the DNA matches it firmly. Not every row has a clone size; where given, it reads once, few, many or a size class.

size: .
D: TRBD1
J: TRBJ2-2
V: TRBV29-1
CDR3: CSVELRGSNTGELFF
DNA: TGCAGCGTTGAGCTCAGGGGGTCTAACACCGGGGAGCTGTTTTTT

size: many
D: TRBD2
J: TRBJ2-3
V: TRBV12-3/TRBV12-4
CDR3: CASLAGGRGSTDTQYF
DNA: TGTGCCAGTCTAGCGGGAGGGCGGGGGTCGACAGATACGCAGTATTTT

size: few
D: .
J: TRBJ1-5
V: TRBV5-5
CDR3: CASTQGFNQPQHF
DNA: TGTGCCAGCACCCAGGGGTTCAATCAGCCCCAGCATTTT

size: many
D: .
J: TRBJ2-7
V: TRBV2
CDR3: CASSPEGGSYEQYF
DNA: TGTGCCAGCAGCCCGGAGGGGGGATCCTACGAGCAGTACTTC

size: few
D: .
J: TRBJ2-7
V: TRBV29-1
CDR3: CSVGGRDQTYEQYF
DNA: TGCAGCGTTGGCGGTCGGGACCAGACCTACGAGCAGTACTTC

size: few
D: .
J: TRBJ1-2
V: TRBV24-1
CDR3: CATSDRSAKANYGYTF
DNA: TGTGCCACCAGTGATCGTTCAGCTAAGGCTAACTATGGCTACACCTTC

size: .
D: TRBD2
J: TRBJ2-7
V: TRBV28
CDR3: CASSSPAGGLYEQYF
DNA: TGTGCCAGCAGTTCCCCAGCGGGAGGGCTCTACGAGCAGTACTTC

size: many
D: TRBD2
J: TRBJ2-1
V: TRBV6-1
CDR3: CAISEPPSGMSHNEQFF
DNA: TGTGCCATCAGTGAGCCTCCTAGCGGGATGTCCCACAATGAGCAGTTCTTC

size: many
D: TRBD2
J: TRBJ2-1
V: TRBV7-2
CDR3: CASSLGLAGEQFF
DNA: TGTGCCAGCAGCTTAGGCCTAGCGGGGGAGCAGTTCTTC

size: .
D: .
J: TRBJ1-4
V: TRBV19
CDR3: CASSLRRRTNEKLFF
DNA: TGTGCCAGTAGTCTTCGTCGACGGACTAATGAAAAACTGTTTTTT

size: few
D: .
J: TRBJ1-3
V: TRBV19
CDR3: CASTIDHHSGNTIYF
DNA: TGTGCCAGTACAATCGACCACCACTCTGGAAACACCATATATTTT

size: many
D: .
J: TRBJ2-5
V: TRBV20-1
CDR3: CSASPLYGQGQETQYF
DNA: TGCAGTGCTAGTCCCCTTTACGGGCAGGGACAAGAGACCCAGTACTTC

size: many
D: .
J: TRBJ2-5
V: TRBV6-2/TRBV6-3
CDR3: CASVSQAKETQYF
DNA: TGTGCCAGCGTTTCCCAGGCCAAAGAGACCCAGTACTTC

size: few
D: .
J: TRBJ2-1
V: TRBV25-1
CDR3: CASSEYSRYSSYNEQFF
DNA: TGTGCCAGCAGTGAATATAGTAGATATAGCTCCTACAATGAGCAGTTCTTC

size: many
D: TRBD2
J: TRBJ2-1
V: TRBV3-1
CDR3: CASSPTWTSGYNEQFF
DNA: TGTGCCAGCAGCCCCACCTGGACTAGCGGCTACAATGAGCAGTTCTTC

size: many
D: .
J: TRBJ2-2
V: TRBV2
CDR3: CASSQTWNGELFF
DNA: TGTGCCAGCAGTCAGACTTGGAACGGGGAGCTGTTTTTT

size: once
D: TRBD1
J: TRBJ2-6
V: TRBV4-1
CDR3: CASSQRDSPNYSGANVLTF
DNA: TGCGCCAGCAGCCAGAGGGACAGCCCCAACTACTCTGGGGCCAACGTCCTGACTTTC

size: .
D: .
J: TRBJ2-2
V: TRBV6-1
CDR3: CASSALPNTGELFF
DNA: TGTGCCAGCAGTGCCCTACCAAACACCGGGGAGCTGTTTTTT

size: many
D: TRBD1
J: TRBJ1-2
V: TRBV28
CDR3: CASRPGQGGNYHGYTF
DNA: TGTGCCAGCAGACCGGGACAGGGGGGAAACTATCATGGCTACACCTTC

size: many
D: .
J: TRBJ2-3
V: TRBV5-1
CDR3: CASRGGGTDTQYF
DNA: TGCGCCAGCCGCGGTGGAGGCACAGATACGCAGTATTTT

size: many
D: TRBD2
J: TRBJ2-3
V: TRBV6-2/TRBV6-3
CDR3: CASSYGTSDTDTQYF
DNA: TGTGCCAGCAGCTACGGGACTAGCGACACAGATACGCAGTATTTT

size: many
D: TRBD1
J: TRBJ1-2
V: TRBV12-3/TRBV12-4
CDR3: CASSFSGTGQRGYTF
DNA: TGTGCCAGCAGTTTTTCGGGGACAGGGCAGCGCGGCTACACCTTC

size: many
D: TRBD1
J: TRBJ2-1
V: TRBV2
CDR3: CASRSGTGGFDEQFF
DNA: TGTGCCAGCAGGTCCGGGACAGGGGGCTTCGATGAGCAGTTCTTC

size: once
D: TRBD1
J: TRBJ2-7
V: TRBV6-9
CDR3: CASSYNYRQGWGSYEQYF
DNA: TGTGCCAGCAGTTATAATTATCGACAGGGGTGGGGATCCTACGAGCAGTACTTC

size: few
D: .
J: TRBJ2-2
V: TRBV14
CDR3: CASSHLGLSNTGELFF
DNA: TGTGCCAGCAGCCATCTCGGTCTAAGCAACACCGGGGAGCTGTTTTTT

size: .
D: .
J: TRBJ2-1
V: TRBV20-1
CDR3: CSARDLSGWGHEQFF
DNA: TGCAGTGCTAGAGATTTAAGCGGGTGGGGGCATGAGCAGTTCTTC

size: .
D: TRBD2
J: TRBJ2-7
V: TRBV4-3
CDR3: CASSLSGRSYEPYF
DNA: TGCGCCAGCAGCCTGAGCGGGAGGTCCTACGAGCCGTACTTC

size: many
D: TRBD2
J: TRBJ2-5
V: TRBV12-3/TRBV12-4
CDR3: CASSLVLGGVPTQETQYF
DNA: TGTGCCAGCAGTTTAGTATTGGGAGGGGTCCCCACACAAGAGACCCAGTACTTC

size: .
D: TRBD2
J: TRBJ2-7
V: TRBV11-2
CDR3: CASSLTSGRLYEQYF
DNA: TGTGCCAGCAGCCTGACTAGCGGGCGCTTATACGAGCAGTACTTC

size: .
D: TRBD1
J: TRBJ2-6
V: TRBV4-1
CDR3: CASRVTGSGANVLTF
DNA: TGCGCCAGCAGGGTGACAGGGTCTGGGGCCAACGTCCTGACTTTC

size: .
D: TRBD2
J: TRBJ2-5
V: TRBV25-1
CDR3: CASSEYKIAGGVQETQYF
DNA: TGTGCCAGCAGTGAATATAAGATAGCGGGAGGGGTTCAAGAGACCCAGTACTTC

size: .
D: .
J: TRBJ1-2
V: TRBV19
CDR3: CASSGPGYTF
DNA: TGTGCCAGTAGTGGCCCGGGCTACACCTTC

size: many
D: TRBD2
J: TRBJ2-7
V: TRBV20-1
CDR3: CSATSGSRYEQYF
DNA: TGCAGTGCTACTAGCGGGAGTAGGTACGAGCAGTACTTC

size: few
D: .
J: TRBJ2-1
V: TRBV5-6
CDR3: CASSFPGPGEQFF
DNA: TGTGCCAGCAGCTTCCCAGGCCCCGGTGAGCAGTTCTTC

size: .
D: .
J: TRBJ2-1
V: TRBV6-9
CDR3: CASSYSKWAVNNEQFF
DNA: TGTGCCAGCAGTTACTCGAAGTGGGCTGTTAACAATGAGCAGTTCTTC

size: .
D: .
J: TRBJ2-7
V: TRBV4-3
CDR3: CASSQGNSASYEQYF
DNA: TGCGCCAGCAGCCAAGGGAACAGCGCCTCCTACGAGCAGTACTTC

size: many
D: .
J: TRBJ2-1
V: TRBV7-6
CDR3: CASSLGSMGEETYNEQFF
DNA: TGTGCCAGCAGCTTAGGCTCAATGGGTGAAGAAACCTACAATGAGCAGTTCTTC

size: .
D: .
J: TRBJ2-2
V: TRBV29-1
CDR3: CSLAPGELFF
DNA: TGCAGCTTGGCGCCCGGGGAGCTGTTTTTT

size: .
D: .
J: TRBJ2-5
V: TRBV5-1
CDR3: CASSFHSQETQYF
DNA: TGCGCCAGCAGCTTCCATAGCCAGGAGACCCAGTACTTC

size: few
D: TRBD2
J: TRBJ2-1
V: TRBV20-1
CDR3: CSVSGTSGRYNEQFF
DNA: TGCAGTGTAAGCGGGACTAGCGGTCGCTACAATGAGCAGTTCTTC

size: many
D: .
J: TRBJ1-1
V: TRBV27
CDR3: CASSFNGPSNTEAFF
DNA: TGTGCCAGCAGCTTCAATGGGCCTTCGAACACTGAAGCTTTCTTT

size: many
D: TRBD2
J: TRBJ2-5
V: TRBV7-2
CDR3: CASSVLDGTSATQYF
DNA: TGTGCCAGCAGCGTACTCGATGGGACTAGCGCGACCCAGTACTTC

size: many
D: TRBD1
J: TRBJ2-2
V: TRBV12-3/TRBV12-4
CDR3: CASSSGTGGGLSGELFF
DNA: TGTGCCAGCAGCTCCGGGACAGGGGGCGGTTTGTCCGGGGAGCTGTTTTTT

size: many
D: .
J: TRBJ2-2
V: TRBV12-3/TRBV12-4
CDR3: CASSATAFTGELFF
DNA: TGTGCCAGCAGTGCGACAGCCTTTACCGGGGAGCTGTTTTTT

size: many
D: TRBD1
J: TRBJ2-3
V: TRBV2
CDR3: CASTTISGQSRARDTQYF
DNA: TGTGCCAGCACCACAATTTCGGGACAGTCGCGCGCACGAGATACGCAGTATTTT

size: many
D: .
J: TRBJ2-7
V: TRBV27
CDR3: CASGAGVAYEQYF
DNA: TGTGCCAGCGGGGCAGGGGTAGCCTACGAGCAGTACTTC

size: many
D: .
J: TRBJ2-1
V: TRBV12-3/TRBV12-4
CDR3: CASSLFGRGHNEQFF
DNA: TGTGCCAGCAGTTTATTTGGGAGAGGCCACAATGAGCAGTTCTTC

size: many
D: .
J: TRBJ2-7
V: TRBV12-3/TRBV12-4
CDR3: CASSLTGGIASPRSYEQYF
DNA: TGTGCCAGCAGTTTAACCGGCGGGATCGCTTCCCCGCGGTCCTACGAGCAGTACTTC

size: many
D: .
J: TRBJ2-3
V: TRBV14
CDR3: CASSQEARRTDTQYF
DNA: TGTGCCAGCAGCCAAGAGGCGCGGCGCACAGATACGCAGTATTTT

size: .
D: .
J: TRBJ2-3
V: TRBV6-2/TRBV6-3
CDR3: CASSSLQGGGTDTQYF
DNA: TGTGCCAGCAGTTCCCTACAGGGAGGAGGGACAGATACGCAGTATTTT

size: many
D: .
J: TRBJ2-1
V: TRBV27
CDR3: CASSLRGRRDYEQFF
DNA: TGTGCCAGCAGTTTAAGGGGAAGGCGGGATTATGAGCAGTTCTTC

size: few
D: .
J: TRBJ1-6
V: TRBV15
CDR3: CATSRPLWGSPLHF
DNA: TGTGCCACCAGCAGACCCCTGTGGGGTTCACCCCTCCACTTT

size: many
D: TRBD2
J: TRBJ2-1
V: TRBV5-1
CDR3: CASSFSSGRTADEQFF
DNA: TGCGCCAGCAGCTTCTCTAGCGGGAGGACGGCGGACGAGCAGTTCTTC

size: many
D: .
J: TRBJ1-5
V: TRBV28
CDR3: CASKTSRGGNQPQHF
DNA: TGTGCCAGCAAGACCTCTCGGGGGGGCAATCAGCCCCAGCATTTT

size: many
D: .
J: TRBJ2-7
V: TRBV28
CDR3: CASSQPGLSYEQYF
DNA: TGCGCCAGCAGCCAGCCGGGGCTCTCCTACGAGCAGTACTTC

size: .
D: .
J: TRBJ2-3
V: TRBV9
CDR3: CASSSFPGNSDTQYF
DNA: TGTGCCAGCAGCTCTTTTCCCGGGAACTCAGATACGCAGTATTTT

size: .
D: .
J: TRBJ2-1
V: TRBV19
CDR3: CASSGTAGNEQFF
DNA: TGTGCCAGTAGCGGGACTGCGGGCAATGAGCAGTTCTTC

size: many
D: TRBD1
J: TRBJ1-1
V: TRBV7-8
CDR3: CASSSTTGGLAFF
DNA: TGTGCCAGCAGCTCGACTACAGGGGGACTCGCTTTCTTT

size: few
D: .
J: TRBJ2-1
V: TRBV12-3/TRBV12-4
CDR3: CASSFHRGETNNEQFF
DNA: TGTGCCAGCAGTTTTCATAGGGGAGAGACCAACAATGAGCAGTTCTTC

size: many
D: TRBD2
J: TRBJ2-2
V: TRBV7-9
CDR3: CASSSGLAGDVGELFF
DNA: TGTGCCAGCAGCTCGGGACTAGCGGGAGATGTCGGGGAGCTGTTTTTT